In this sample, the clone carrying this T cell receptor beta chain turned up a few times. The antigen remains unidentified. The V and J ends lost 5 bases and 2 bases, in that order; junction bases with no gene match: 12. This CDR3 has 18 residues. Germline values: CDR1 DFQATT, CDR2 SNEGSKA (reference sequence). TCRdb used MiXCR to reprocess the RT-PCR reads, holding one entry per CDR3 protein. The repertoire holds about 520,000 distinct CDR3 sequences, with roughly 9.7% as singletons. These data are taken from a study of response to subunit inactivated influenza vaccine. Findings and caveats of the study: After each seasonal influenza vaccination, few new T cells are recruited, the authors suggested.

The source is a man between 50 and 59 years old who received an inactivated influenza vaccine. The input for sequencing was PBMCs from blood, taken roughly 45 days after vaccination. V and J are TRBV20-1 and TRBJ2-3; 14 positions agree with TRBD2. As DNA, the CDR3 is TGCAGTGCTCTCGGACTAGCGGGGGGCCAGACATTCACAGATACGCAGTATTTT. Translated: CSALGLAGGQTFTDTQYF.